One and the same sample provided the 32 T cell receptor beta chains below, sequenced in a study of PD-L1 blockade in urothelial cancer. The repertoire was sequenced with immunoSEQ multiplex PCR; TCRdb's copy has only in-frame clones and lacks some. The sample includes more than 75,000 clones, 84% of them seen just once. Time point of the sample: pretreatment peripheral blood. The source material was PBMCs, sampled around atezolizumab (anti-PD-L1) treatment. These TCRs come from a man aged 55 to 70 with urothelial cancer.

This chain joins TRBV5-6 and TRBJ2-1, with 7 positions matching TRBD1. V gave up 4 bases and J gave up 6 bases; unmatched junction bases: 7. This CDR3 contains 14 residues. Germline V gives CDR1 SGHDT, CDR2 YYEEEE. This CDR3 reads CASSANRGFNEQFF. The CDR3 nucleotides read TGTGCCAGCAGCGCTAACAGGGGATTCAATGAGCAGTTCTTC.

V gene TRBV18 combines with J gene TRBJ2-7; TRBD2 matches at 9 bases. Looked up from germline, CDR1 is KGHSH and CDR2 is LQKENI. CDR3 size: 13 residues. Germline trimming cut 5 bases from V and 6 bases from J; bases unmatched to any gene: 5. The CDR3 DNA sequence: TGTGCCAGCTCAGGTCAGACTAGCGGCGAGCAGTACTTC. This encodes CASSGQTSGEQYF. The full variable domain, in which reference TRBV18 and TRBJ2-7 provide the parts outside the CDR3, is NAGVMQNPRHLVRRRGQEARLRCSPMKGHSHVYWYRQLPEEGLKFMVYLQKENIIDESGMPKERFSAEFPKEGPSILRIQQVVRGDSAAYFCASSGQTSGEQYFGPGTRLTVT.

V and J are TRBV9 and TRBJ1-5; 7 nucleotides align to TRBD1. V dropped 4 bases and J dropped 2; count of bases not matched to a gene: 3. The CDR3 spans 14 residues. CDR1 is SGDLS, CDR2 YYNGEE, per germline. CDR3 sequence (DNA): TGTGCCAGCAGCCCCGACAGGGGCAATCAGCCCCAGCATTTT. It encodes CASSPDRGNQPQHF. Looking up the rest from reference TRBV9 and TRBJ1-5 gives the full variable domain: DSGVTQTPKHLITATGQRVTLRCSPRSGDLSVYWYQQSLDQGLQFLIQYYNGEERAKGNILERFSAQQFPDLHSELNLSSLELGDSALYFCASSPDRGNQPQHFGDGTRLSIL.

The V call is TRBV5-1, the J call TRBJ2-7; possibly TRBD1 for D (5 bases). Trimming removed 3 bases from V and 1 base from J, with 17 bases in between. CDR3 size: 16 residues. The germline V gene has CDR1 SGHRS and CDR2 YFSETQ. CDR3 sequence (DNA): TGCGCCAGCAGCTCCCGGGTCGGAAGGACATCCTACGAGCAGTACTTC. Translation: CASSSRVGRTSYEQYF.

The J gene is TRBJ2-7, the V gene TRBV2; the D gene is possibly TRBD2 (6 bases). V dropped 3 bases and J dropped 2 bases, with 11 bases sitting between them. The germline CDR1 and CDR2 sequences are SNHLY and FYNNEI. The CDR3 contains 14 residues. The CDR3 loop is CASSDKGGPYEQYF. The CDR3 nucleotides are TGTGCCAGCAGTGACAAGGGAGGTCCCTACGAGCAGTACTTC.

The chain carries TRBV7-2 and TRBJ2-7, with 8 bases matching TRBD1. CDR1 is SGHTA and CDR2 is FQGNSA in the germline V gene. The CDR3 covers 16 residues. V lost 1 base and J lost 0; bases outside the gene matches: 5. Here the CDR3 reads CASSLGTGLSSYEQYF. CDR3 in DNA: TGTGCCAGCAGCTTAGGGACAGGGCTGAGCTCCTACGAGCAGTACTTC.

A remark on this clone: The junction shows a germline mismatch at one end, possibly a read error. The gene calls are TRBV18 and TRBJ2-1; TRBD1 might be the D (6 bases). The CDR3 is 17 residues long. CDR1 and CDR2 (germline): KGHSH, LQKENI. CDR3 protein: CASSPLHLGGRYNEQFF. For the CDR3, the DNA is TGTGCCAGCTCCCCACTCCATTTAGGGGGACGTTACAATGAGCAGTTCTTC.

This chain uses TRBV5-4 with TRBJ2-3, with 10 bases fitting TRBD2. The CDR3 spans 16 residues. The V gene end was trimmed by 1 base and the J gene end by 3 bases; junction bases not matched to a gene: 5. Looked up from germline, CDR1 is SGHNT and CDR2 is YYREEE (reference sequence). The CDR3 region has the DNA TGTGCCAGCAGCTTGATAGCGGGGGGAGGAACAGATACGCAGTATTTT. Protein product: CASSLIAGGGTDTQYF.

This clone has only one observation. The V and J genes are TRBV5-1 and TRBJ2-2; D unresolved. V lost 1 base and J 6 bases, leaving 7 bases between the germline ends. CDR1 SGHRS and CDR2 YFSETQ come from the germline V gene. The CDR3 runs 13 residues. The CDR3 DNA reads TGCGCCAGCAGCTTGCCTCGTTCCGGGGAGCTGTTTTTT. Translating gives CASSLPRSGELFF.

In this sample, this clone turned up once. The chain employs TRBV6-1 and TRBJ2-3; 11 bases are shared with TRBD1. CDR1 is MNHNS and CDR2 is SASEGT in the germline V gene. The CDR3 contains 15 residues. V was clipped by 5 bases and J by 4 bases; unmatched bases: 5. The CDR3 sequence is CASSRTGGRADTQYF. The CDR3 DNA is TGTGCCAGCAGTAGGACAGGGGGCCGGGCAGATACGCAGTATTTT.

The chain couples TRBV7-9 to TRBJ1-1; 8 bases are shared with TRBD1. The CDR3 runs to 14 residues. The germline V gene has CDR1 SEHNR and CDR2 FQNEAQ (reference sequence). V gave up 4 bases and J gave up 1 base; unmatched junction bases: 2. The CDR3 loop reads CASSSGQGNTEAFF. CDR3 in DNA: TGTGCCAGCAGCTCCGGACAGGGGAACACTGAAGCTTTCTTT. Drawing the rest from reference TRBV7-9 and TRBJ1-1, the complete variable domain is DTGVSQNPRHKITKRGQNVTFRCDPISEHNRLYWYRQTLGQGPEFLTYFQNEAQLEKSRLLSDRFSAERPKGSFSTLEIQRTEQGDSAMYLCASSSGQGNTEAFFGQGTRLTVV.

The chain joins TRBV28 to TRBJ2-4; D ambiguous. V lost 6 bases, J lost 6 bases, and 15 bases lay in between. This CDR3 is 14 amino acids long. CDR1 and CDR2 (germline): MDHEN, SYDVKM. The CDR3 coding sequence is TGTGCCAGCAGCGCAACTAAGCAGACAAACATTCAGTACTTC. Its translation: CASSATKQTNIQYF. Full variable domain (outside the CDR3, taken from reference TRBV28 and TRBJ2-4): DVKVTQSSRYLVKRTGEKVFLECVQDMDHENMFWYRQDPGLGLRLIYFSYDVKMKEKGDIPEGYSVSREKKERFSLILESASTNQTSMYLCASSATKQTNIQYFGAGTRLSVL.

The chain employs TRBV7-2 and TRBJ1-2; tentatively, D is TRBD1 (6 bases). From germline, CDR1 is SGHTA and CDR2 FQGNSA. This CDR3 spans 15 amino acids. The V gene lost 2 bases and the J gene lost 7 bases, with 17 bases spanning the gap. This CDR3 reads CASSLIQGSWGGYTF. CDR3 nucleotides: TGTGCCAGCAGCTTAATTCAGGGGTCGTGGGGTGGCTACACCTTC.

The V and J genes are TRBV7-7 and TRBJ1-5; the D gene is possibly TRBD1 (5 bases). The length of the CDR3 is 13 residues. Germline V gene sequence: CDR1 SSHAT, CDR2 FNYEAQ (reference sequence). The V and J ends lost 5 bases and 6 bases respectively, with 11 bases between them. The CDR3 loop is CASSKDRFQPQHF. In DNA form, the CDR3 reads TGTGCCAGCAGCAAAGACAGATTTCAGCCCCAGCATTTT.

The chain combines TRBV19 with TRBJ1-2; 8 nucleotides line up with TRBD1. Germline lookup yields CDR1 LNHDA and CDR2 SQIVND (reference sequence). V dropped 7 bases and J dropped 4; count of bases not matched to a gene: 5. This CDR3 region has 13 residues. The chain's CDR3 is CASKKQGVYGYTF. The CDR3 nucleotides read TGTGCCAGTAAGAAACAGGGGGTCTATGGCTACACCTTC.

The chain has TRBV29-1 and TRBJ2-7; D might be TRBD1 (5 bases). The CDR3 loop spans 12 amino acids. Trimming left V 4 bases short and J 4 bases short, with 11 bases between. Germline V CDR1 and CDR2: SQVTM, ANQGSEA. The CDR3 DNA follows: TGCAGCGTTGGACAGCTTTCTTACGAGCAGTACTTC. This gives the protein CSVGQLSYEQYF.

The rearrangement joins TRBV7-2 to TRBJ2-1, with TRBD1 as a possible D gene (6 bases). CDR3 length: 17 amino acids. CDR1 and CDR2 from the germline V gene are SGHTA and FQGNSA. The V gene lost 6 bases and the J gene lost 1 base, with 19 bases spanning the gap. CDR3 in amino acids: CASSGRGVRGSYNEQFF. The CDR3 nucleotides read TGTGCCAGCAGTGGCAGGGGAGTAAGAGGGTCCTACAATGAGCAGTTCTTC.

The chain employs TRBV30 and TRBJ2-3, with 8 bases that match TRBD1. This CDR3 has 14 residues. Germline CDR1 reads GTSNPN; CDR2 reads SVGIG (reference sequence). Germline trimming cut 1 base from V and 4 bases from J; bases unmatched to any gene: 4. The CDR3 loop reads CAWSGTGRADTQYF. The CDR3 DNA is TGTGCCTGGAGTGGGACAGGGCGGGCAGATACGCAGTATTTT.

CDR3 loop: CASSLGPGSGYF. The CDR3 coding sequence is TGTGCCAGCAGCTTGGGCCCAGGGTCGGGGTATTTT. The chain has TRBV5-6 and TRBJ2-3; D perhaps matches TRBD1 (5 bases). The CDR3 sequence is 12 residues long. The V end was cut by 0 bases, the J end by 14 bases, with 13 bases between. Per the germline V gene, CDR1 is SGHDT and CDR2 is YYEEEE.

The chain employs TRBV7-7 and TRBJ2-3; unclear D gene. Germline CDR1 reads SSHAT; CDR2 reads FNYEAQ (reference sequence). The V end lost 6 bases, the J end lost 2 bases, and 15 bases lay between the germline ends. The CDR3 has 15 residues. Here the CDR3 DNA reads TGTGCCAGCAGTAGAGGCTCCCAGAACACAGATACGCAGTATTTT. As protein: CASSRGSQNTDTQYF.

This clone was picked up a small number of times. The chain carries TRBV13 and TRBJ2-1, with D unclear. Germline CDR1 and CDR2: PRHDT and FYEKMQ (reference sequence). The CDR3 consists of 14 residues. Trimming removed 5 bases at V and 6 bases at J, with 14 bases between. The CDR3 here is CASSPGSSANEQFF. For the CDR3, the DNA is TGTGCCAGCAGCCCCGGGTCCTCGGCCAATGAGCAGTTCTTC.

This sequence joins TRBV5-4 and TRBJ2-5; TRBD2 aligns across 8 bases. The CDR3 runs 15 residues. Per the germline V gene, CDR1 is SGHNT and CDR2 is YYREEE (reference sequence). V was clipped by 4 bases and J by 4 bases; unmatched bases: 9. The CDR3 nucleotides read TGTGCCAGCAGCCCGGGGGGGCTAGTGGGAGAGACCCAGTACTTC. It specifies CASSPGGLVGETQYF.

The rearrangement joins TRBV5-1 to TRBJ2-5; 9 bases map to TRBD2. V lost 4 bases and J lost 5; bases outside the gene matches: 18. Germline V lookup: CDR1 SGHRS, CDR2 YFSETQ. The CDR3 runs 18 residues. CDR3 in DNA: TGCGCCAGCAGCCTGGGGCCGTTGGGCGGGAGGGCCGGCGAGACCCAGTACTTC. It is translated as CASSLGPLGGRAGETQYF.

Here the CDR3 reads CATEQGPYNEQFF. DNA for the CDR3: TGTGCCACCGAACAGGGGCCCTACAATGAGCAGTTCTTC. The chain employs TRBV10-3 and TRBJ2-1, with TRBD1 matching over 7 bases. This CDR3 is 13 amino acids long. The germline V gene has CDR1 ENHRY and CDR2 SYGVKD. The junction had 5 bases not matched to a gene; V was cut back by 10 bases and J by 2 bases.

The rearrangement uses TRBV30 and TRBJ2-4, with D possibly matching TRBD1 (6 bases). The CDR3 spans 14 residues. The V and J ends lost 5 bases and 6 bases respectively, with 17 bases between them. Germline values: CDR1 GTSNPN, CDR2 SVGIG (reference sequence). The CDR3 DNA follows: TGTGCCTGGTCGCACACAGGGTTGGGAAACATTCAGTACTTC. Translating gives CAWSHTGLGNIQYF. The variable domain in full, with the rest retrieved from reference TRBV30 and TRBJ2-4, is SQTIHQWPATLVQPVGSPLSLECTVEGTSNPNLYWYRQAAGRGLQLLFYSVGIGQISSEVPQNLSASRPQDRQFILSSKKLLLSDSGFYLCAWSHTGLGNIQYFGAGTRLSVL.

The chain uses TRBV7-2 and TRBJ1-1, with D unresolved. V dropped 5 bases and J dropped 1 base, with 8 bases sitting between them. The germline V gene has CDR1 SGHTA and CDR2 FQGNSA. The CDR3 runs to 13 residues. CDR3 protein: CASSLRQNTEAFF. The CDR3 DNA is TGTGCCAGCAGCCTAAGACAGAACACTGAAGCTTTCTTT.

V usage is TRBV2 and J usage is TRBJ1-6; D is undetermined. This CDR3 is built from 16 residues. V dropped 1 base and J dropped 0 bases, with 7 bases sitting between them. Germline V gene data show CDR1 as SNHLY and CDR2 as FYNNEI. The CDR3 nucleotides are TGTGCCAGCAGTGAAGAGAACGGCTCCTATAATTCACCCCTCCACTTT. This codes for CASSEENGSYNSPLHF. The variable domain in full, with the rest retrieved from reference TRBV2 and TRBJ1-6, is EPEVTQTPSHQVTQMGQEVILRCVPISNHLYFYWYRQILGQKVEFLVSFYNNEISEKSEIFDDQFSVERPDGSNFTLKIRSTKLEDSAMYFCASSEENGSYNSPLHFGNGTRLTVT.

The V call is TRBV10-3, the J call TRBJ1-5; TRBD1 matches at 7 bases. Trimming at V came to 6 bases and at J to 2 bases, leaving 16 bases not matched to a gene. This CDR3 comprises 18 residues. CDR1 and CDR2 (germline): ENHRY, SYGVKD. The CDR3 DNA reads TGTGCCATCAGCCCCGCAGGGGGTGGTTCGTACGGCAATCAGCCCCAGCATTTT. This sequence encodes CAISPAGGGSYGNQPQHF.

The chain employs TRBV27 and TRBJ2-7; D may be TRBD1 (8 bases). Germline loops: CDR1 MNHEY, CDR2 SMNVEV (reference sequence). This CDR3 is built from 14 residues. The V gene lost 6 bases and the J gene lost 4 bases, with 16 bases spanning the gap. DNA for the CDR3: TGTGCCAGCAGCCGGACAGGGAGGGCGTACGAGCAGTACTTC. Encoded protein: CASSRTGRAYEQYF.

V usage is TRBV15 and J usage is TRBJ2-6, with D tentatively TRBD2 (5 bases). The CDR3 consists of 15 residues. Trimming stripped 1 base from V and 1 base from J, with 5 bases between. From germline, CDR1 is LNHNV and CDR2 YYDKDF (reference sequence). CDR3 protein: CATSRGGSGANVLTF. DNA for the CDR3: TGTGCCACCAGCAGAGGAGGGTCTGGGGCCAACGTCCTGACTTTC. The whole variable domain, filled in from reference TRBV15 and TRBJ2-6, reads DAMVIQNPRYQVTQFGKPVTLSCSQTLNHNVMYWYQQKSSQAPKLLFHYYDKDFNNEADTPDNFQSRRPNTSFCFLDIRSPGLGDTAMYLCATSRGGSGANVLTFGAGSRLTVL.

The rearrangement joins TRBV27 to TRBJ2-1, with TRBD1 as a possible D gene (5 bases). The CDR3 is 15 residues long. Germline loops: CDR1 MNHEY, CDR2 SMNVEV (reference sequence). The ends were cut back, 7 bases at V and 0 bases at J, with 13 bases in the middle. For the CDR3, the DNA is TGTGCCAGCACCACTACAGGTAGCTCCTACAATGAGCAGTTCTTC. Translating gives CASTTTGSSYNEQFF.

The J gene is TRBJ2-2, the V gene TRBV7-9, with 9 bases that match TRBD1. Trimming removed 3 bases from V and 9 bases from J; junction bases left unmatched: 11. This CDR3 comprises 16 residues. Germline CDR1 and CDR2: SEHNR and FQNEAQ (reference sequence). The CDR3, as DNA: TGTGCCAGCAGCTTTTACCGGACAGGGGTCTCCTGGGAGCTGTTTTTT. Translating it yields CASSFYRTGVSWELFF.